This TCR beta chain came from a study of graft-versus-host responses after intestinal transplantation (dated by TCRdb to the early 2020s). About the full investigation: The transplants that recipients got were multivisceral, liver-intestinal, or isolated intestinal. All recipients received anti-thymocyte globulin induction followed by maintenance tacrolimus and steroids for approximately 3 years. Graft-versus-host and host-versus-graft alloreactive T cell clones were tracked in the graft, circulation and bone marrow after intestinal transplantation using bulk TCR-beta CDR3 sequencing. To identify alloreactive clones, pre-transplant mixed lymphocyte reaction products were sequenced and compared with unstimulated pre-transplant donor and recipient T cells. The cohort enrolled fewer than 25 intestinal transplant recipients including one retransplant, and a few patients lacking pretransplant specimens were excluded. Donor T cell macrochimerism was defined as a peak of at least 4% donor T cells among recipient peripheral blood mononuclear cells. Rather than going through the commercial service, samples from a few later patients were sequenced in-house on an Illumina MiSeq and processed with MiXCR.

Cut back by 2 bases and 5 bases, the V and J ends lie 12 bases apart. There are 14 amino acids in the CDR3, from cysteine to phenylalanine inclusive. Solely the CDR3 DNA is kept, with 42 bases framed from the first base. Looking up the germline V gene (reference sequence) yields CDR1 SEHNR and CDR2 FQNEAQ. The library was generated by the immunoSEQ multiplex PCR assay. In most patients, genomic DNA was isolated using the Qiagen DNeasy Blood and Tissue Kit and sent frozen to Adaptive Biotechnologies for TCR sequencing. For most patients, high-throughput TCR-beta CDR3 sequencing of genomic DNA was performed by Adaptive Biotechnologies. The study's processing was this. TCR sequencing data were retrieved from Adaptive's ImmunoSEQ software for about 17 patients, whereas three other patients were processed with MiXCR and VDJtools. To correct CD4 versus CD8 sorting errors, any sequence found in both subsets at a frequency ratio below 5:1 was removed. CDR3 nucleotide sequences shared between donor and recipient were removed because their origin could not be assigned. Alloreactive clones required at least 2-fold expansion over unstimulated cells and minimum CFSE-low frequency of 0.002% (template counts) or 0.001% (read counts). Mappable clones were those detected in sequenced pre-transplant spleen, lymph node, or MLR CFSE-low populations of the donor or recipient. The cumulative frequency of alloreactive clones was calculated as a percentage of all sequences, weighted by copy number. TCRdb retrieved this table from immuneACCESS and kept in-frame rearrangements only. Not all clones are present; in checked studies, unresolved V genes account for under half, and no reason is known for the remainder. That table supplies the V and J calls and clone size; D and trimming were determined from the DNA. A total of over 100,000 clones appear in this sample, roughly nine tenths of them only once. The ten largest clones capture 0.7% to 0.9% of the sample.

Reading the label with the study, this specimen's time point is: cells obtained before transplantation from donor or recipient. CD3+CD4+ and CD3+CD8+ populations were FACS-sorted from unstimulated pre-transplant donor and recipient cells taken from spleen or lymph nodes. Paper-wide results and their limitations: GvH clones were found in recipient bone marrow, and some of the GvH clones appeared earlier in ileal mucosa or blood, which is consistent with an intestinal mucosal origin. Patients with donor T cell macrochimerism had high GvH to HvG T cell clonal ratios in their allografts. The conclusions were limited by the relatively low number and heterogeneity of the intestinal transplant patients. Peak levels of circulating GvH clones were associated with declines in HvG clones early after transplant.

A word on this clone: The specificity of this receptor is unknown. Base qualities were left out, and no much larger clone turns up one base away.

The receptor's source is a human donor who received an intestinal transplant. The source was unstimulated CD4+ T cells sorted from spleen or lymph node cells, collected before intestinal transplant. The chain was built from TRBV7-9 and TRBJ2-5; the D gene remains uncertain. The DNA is TGTGCCAGCAGCTTACAAGAGGCTATGGAGACCCAGTACTTC. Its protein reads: CASSLQEAMETQYF.